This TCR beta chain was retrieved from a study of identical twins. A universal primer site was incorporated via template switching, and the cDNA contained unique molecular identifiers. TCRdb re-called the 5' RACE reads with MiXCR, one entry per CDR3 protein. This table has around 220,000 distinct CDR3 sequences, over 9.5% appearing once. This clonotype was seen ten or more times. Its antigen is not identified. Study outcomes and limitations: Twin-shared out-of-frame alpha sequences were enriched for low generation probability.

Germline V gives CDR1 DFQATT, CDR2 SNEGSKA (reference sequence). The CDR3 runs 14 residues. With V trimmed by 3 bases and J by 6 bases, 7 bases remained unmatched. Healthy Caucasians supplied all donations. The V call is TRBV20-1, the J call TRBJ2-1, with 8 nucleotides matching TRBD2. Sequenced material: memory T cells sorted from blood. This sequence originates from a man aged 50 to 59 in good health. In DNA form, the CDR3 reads TGCAGTGCTAGTCCCTTAGCGGGGTTCAATGAGCAGTTCTTC. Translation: CSASPLAGFNEQFF.